A single sample gave rise to the 17 T cell receptor beta chains below, sequenced in a study of cytomegalovirus exposure and HLA in healthy donors. PCR amplification relied on 60 Vbeta primers (plus 13 Jbeta primers). Data came from immunoSEQ multiplex PCR; TCRdb stores just in-frame clones and leaves some out. The sample totals about 190,000 clones. Material for sequencing was PBMCs. These receptors originate from a man aged 30 to 39 in good health and CMV-seronegative.

This rearrangement joins TRBV2 to TRBJ1-1; weak D call: TRBD1 (5 bases). Germline lookup yields CDR1 SNHLY and CDR2 FYNNEI. Trimming stripped 2 bases from V and 2 bases from J, with 12 bases between. The CDR3 is made up of 15 amino acids. CDR3 bases: TGTGCCAGCAGTGAAACCCAGGGATTCAACACTGAAGCTTTCTTT. It codes for CASSETQGFNTEAFF.

The rearrangement links TRBV7-9 to TRBJ1-1; weak D call: TRBD1 (6 bases). Trimming stripped 5 bases from V and 5 bases from J, with 15 bases between. Germline loops: CDR1 SEHNR, CDR2 FQNEAQ (reference sequence). This CDR3 contains 14 residues. DNA for the CDR3: TGTGCCAGCAGCCCCAATTTGGGGGCAACTGAAGCTTTCTTT. Translated: CASSPNLGATEAFF.

This chain uses TRBV6-5 with TRBJ1-2; tentative D call: TRBD1 (6 bases). Per the germline V gene, CDR1 is MNHEY and CDR2 is SVGAGI. Trimming left V 5 bases short and J 4 bases short, with 17 bases between. There are 15 residues in the CDR3. The CDR3 coding sequence is TGTGCCAGCAGTCCGGCGAGTGGGGGGGCCTATGGCTACACCTTC. This codes for CASSPASGGAYGYTF.

About this clone itself: This CDR3 is also generated by other DNA sequences in the sample. This chain links TRBV13 with TRBJ1-5; unclear D gene. The CDR3 is 15 amino acids. CDR1 is PRHDT, CDR2 FYEKMQ, per germline (reference sequence). Trimming took 0 bases from V and 0 from J, leaving 6 bases between them. The CDR3 DNA is TGTGCCAGCAGCTTAGGCGCGGATAGCAATCAGCCCCAGCATTTT. It translates to CASSLGADSNQPQHF.

The rearrangement links TRBV7-2 to TRBJ1-5; 7 positions agree with TRBD1. The CDR3 loop spans 16 amino acids. Trimming took 5 bases from V and 3 from J; bases not matched to a gene: 10. Germline-derived CDR1 and CDR2 are SGHTA and FQGNSA. The CDR3 loop reads CASSPIPDRVNQPQHF. The DNA for the CDR3 is TGTGCCAGCAGCCCGATCCCCGACAGGGTCAATCAGCCCCAGCATTTT.

V usage is TRBV9 and J usage is TRBJ2-2; possibly TRBD1 for D (5 bases). The ends were cut back, 0 bases at V and 2 bases at J, with 14 bases in the middle. The CDR3 contains 17 residues. Germline V gene data show CDR1 as SGDLS and CDR2 as YYNGEE. As DNA, the CDR3 is TGTGCCAGCAGCGTAGGGCCCAGCAGGGTAAACACCGGGGAGCTGTTTTTT. The encoded protein is CASSVGPSRVNTGELFF.

This chain uses TRBV6-6 with TRBJ1-1; tentative D call: TRBD1 (6 bases). V was pared by 6 bases and J by 1 base, with 15 bases between. Germline lookup yields CDR1 MNHNY and CDR2 SVGAGI (reference sequence). This CDR3 is built from 15 residues. For the CDR3, the DNA is TGTGCCAGCAGCCAAAAACTACAGGGGAACACTGAAGCTTTCTTT. As protein: CASSQKLQGNTEAFF.

The J gene is TRBJ2-1, the V gene TRBV11-2; the match to TRBD2 covers 16 bases. Germline-derived CDR1 and CDR2 are SGHAT and FQNNGV. Trimming cost V 6 bases and J 10 bases; bases outside gene matches: 6. The CDR3 extends over 15 amino acids. Here the CDR3 DNA reads TGTGCCAGCAGGCGACCGGGACTAGCGGGAGGGGAGCAGTTCTTC. Translation gives CASRRPGLAGGEQFF.

The chain is built from TRBV5-4 and TRBJ1-1; a weak D match, TRBD1 (6 bases). This CDR3 has 16 amino acids. Per the germline V gene, CDR1 is SGHNT and CDR2 is YYREEE (reference sequence). Trimming took off 4 bases at V and 4 bases at J, with 20 bases between the two ends. The chain's CDR3 is CASSPHGGARTTEAFF. The DNA for the CDR3 is TGTGCCAGCAGCCCGCACGGGGGGGCGCGGACCACTGAAGCTTTCTTT.

The chain joins TRBV28 to TRBJ1-5, with no clear D. Per the germline V gene, CDR1 is MDHEN and CDR2 is SYDVKM. V lost 7 bases, J lost 0 bases, and 7 bases lay in between. The CDR3 is made up of 13 amino acids. The CDR3 here is CASNTGSNQPQHF. CDR3 coding DNA: TGTGCCAGCAATACGGGTAGCAATCAGCCCCAGCATTTT.

The chain combines TRBV19 with TRBJ2-1, with 12 positions matching TRBD2. CDR3 length: 15 amino acids. Trimming at V came to 1 base and at J to 10 bases, leaving 5 bases not matched to a gene. Germline V CDR1 and CDR2: LNHDA, SQIVND (reference sequence). The CDR3 here is CASSIGVLAGGEQFF. The CDR3 region has the DNA TGTGCCAGTAGTATAGGGGTACTAGCGGGAGGAGAGCAGTTCTTC.

Here the CDR3 reads CAWSQQGDQPQHF. CDR3 DNA: TGTGCCTGGAGTCAACAGGGAGACCAGCCCCAGCATTTT. This rearrangement joins TRBV30 to TRBJ1-5, with D possibly matching TRBD1 (6 bases). The CDR3 is 13 amino acids. The germline CDR1 and CDR2 sequences are GTSNPN and SVGIG (reference sequence). The ends were cut back, 2 bases at V and 7 bases at J, with 12 bases in the middle.

The gene calls are TRBV7-9 and TRBJ2-3; TRBD2 aligns across 12 bases. This CDR3 is built from 15 residues. Germline trimming cut 5 bases from V and 3 bases from J; bases unmatched to any gene: 3. Germline V gives CDR1 SEHNR, CDR2 FQNEAQ (reference sequence). DNA of the CDR3: TGTGCCAGCAGCATTGGACTAGCGGGAACAGATACGCAGTATTTT. Translation gives CASSIGLAGTDTQYF.

The chain recombines TRBV18 with TRBJ2-1, with TRBD2 matching 13 bases. CDR3 size: 17 residues. V lost 2 bases, J lost 9 bases, and 10 bases stayed unmatched. Germline-derived CDR1 and CDR2 are KGHSH and LQKENI. Here the CDR3 reads CASSPTSGGASPSEQFF. The CDR3 DNA is TGTGCCAGCTCACCAACTAGCGGGGGGGCCTCACCAAGTGAGCAGTTCTTC.

The V and J genes are TRBV7-8 and TRBJ1-2; 7 bases fit TRBD1. In germline, CDR1 is SGHVS, CDR2 FQNEAQ. V trimming: 1 base; J trimming: 3 bases; junction bases outside the gene matches: 2. This CDR3 spans 14 amino acids. The CDR3 region has the DNA TGTGCCAGCAGCTTAGAAGGGACAGACTATGGCTACACCTTC. It is translated as CASSLEGTDYGYTF.

The gene calls are TRBV10-3 and TRBJ1-5, with D possibly matching TRBD1 (5 bases). The CDR3 length is 18 residues. The germline gives CDR1 ENHRY, CDR2 SYGVKD. Trimming removed 4 bases from V and 7 bases from J, with 26 bases in between. The CDR3 DNA reads TGTGCCATCAGTGGTGTGGGGGGGACGTCCAGGGCGGTCCAGCCCCAGCATTTT. Encoded protein: CAISGVGGTSRAVQPQHF.

V is TRBV18 and J is TRBJ2-5, with no clear D. Germline CDR1 KGHSH, CDR2 LQKENI. Deletions cut 6 bases from V and 2 bases from J, with 10 bases between. The CDR3 contains 13 residues. The CDR3 DNA follows: TGTGCCAGCTCCCGACTCGCTCAAGAGACCCAGTACTTC. Residues: CASSRLAQETQYF.